The 30 T cell receptor beta chains below all came from one sample that was sequenced in a study of cytomegalovirus exposure and HLA in healthy donors. The PCR ran on 60 Vbeta and 13 Jbeta primers. The table came from immunoSEQ multiplex PCR; TCRdb's copy has only in-frame clones and leaves some out. The repertoire includes 95,000 to 120,000 clones, about 79% of them detected once, and 2% to 3% sits in the top ten. Specimen: PBMCs. Receptor source: a woman between 18 and 30 years old in good health and CMV-seronegative.

The V gene is TRBV7-2, the J gene TRBJ2-2, with TRBD1 identical over 7 bases. The length of the CDR3 is 14 residues. Germline CDR1 SGHTA, CDR2 FQGNSA. V trimming: 5 bases; J trimming: 5 bases; junction bases outside the gene matches: 5. The CDR3 nucleotides read TGTGCCAGCAGCCGTCAGACAGGGACCGGGGAGCTGTTTTTT. It is translated as CASSRQTGTGELFF.

The chain carries TRBV5-1 and TRBJ1-5; 9 bases map to TRBD1. The CDR3 extends over 14 amino acids. V gave up 4 bases and J gave up 5 bases; unmatched junction bases: 4. Germline assignment: CDR1 SGHRS and CDR2 YFSETQ. The chain's CDR3 is CASSPGQGDQPQHF. For the CDR3, the DNA is TGCGCCAGCAGCCCGGGACAGGGAGATCAGCCCCAGCATTTT.

The chain links TRBV28 to TRBJ1-1; TRBD1 might be the D (5 bases). The CDR3 is 11 amino acids. Trimming pared 3 bases from V and 11 bases from J, leaving 10 bases between. Germline lookup yields CDR1 MDHEN and CDR2 SYDVKM. CDR3 nucleotide sequence: TGTGCCAGCAGTTTCGCAGGGCCGGCTTTCTTT. It translates to CASSFAGPAFF.

The V gene is TRBV28, the J gene TRBJ1-5, with 8 bases that match TRBD1. The CDR3 loop spans 14 amino acids. V trimming: 4 bases; J trimming: 7 bases; junction bases outside the gene matches: 6. Per the germline V gene, CDR1 is MDHEN and CDR2 is SYDVKM. The CDR3 loop is CASSSQGAGQPQHF. The CDR3 DNA is TGTGCCAGCAGTTCGCAGGGGGCAGGGCAGCCCCAGCATTTT.

The V and J genes are TRBV28 and TRBJ1-1; D might be TRBD1 (5 bases). Germline V gene sequence: CDR1 MDHEN, CDR2 SYDVKM. The ends were cut back, 2 bases at V and 5 bases at J, with 12 bases in the middle. This CDR3 contains 14 residues. CDR3 nucleotide sequence: TGTGCCAGCAGTTTAGGGACTTTTGAGACTGAAGCTTTCTTT. Translating gives CASSLGTFETEAFF.

The rearrangement joins TRBV2 to TRBJ1-2; 10 nucleotides agree with TRBD1. CDR1 and CDR2 (germline): SNHLY, FYNNEI. V was pared by 5 bases and J by 5 bases, with 2 bases of the junction left unmatched. This CDR3 comprises 13 residues. In nucleotides, the CDR3 is TGTGCCAGCAGTCGGGACAGGGGTTATGGCTACACCTTC. The encoded protein is CASSRDRGYGYTF.

The chain joins TRBV5-1 to TRBJ2-3, with 11 bases fitting TRBD2. Trimming removed 4 bases from V and 0 bases from J; junction bases left unmatched: 4. Germline V gives CDR1 SGHRS, CDR2 YFSETQ. The length of the CDR3 is 16 residues. CDR3 protein: CASSPGLAESTDTQYF. Written as DNA, the CDR3 is TGCGCCAGCAGCCCGGGACTAGCGGAGAGCACAGATACGCAGTATTTT.

This chain uses TRBV5-1 with TRBJ1-2; weak D call: TRBD1 (5 bases). The CDR3 extends over 15 amino acids. The V and J ends lost 3 bases and 7 bases respectively, with 19 bases between them. CDR1 SGHRS and CDR2 YFSETQ come from the germline V gene. In nucleotides, the CDR3 is TGCGCCAGCAGCTCAAGGACACCCGAGTCAAGTGGCTACACCTTC. It is translated as CASSSRTPESSGYTF.

CDR3 bases: TGTGCCAGCAGTACAAAAAACGGGGGAATGAACACTGAAGCTTTCTTT. Translating it yields CASSTKNGGMNTEAFF. The chain employs TRBV6-6 and TRBJ1-1, with D possibly matching TRBD1 (5 bases). This CDR3 is 16 amino acids long. Trimming took off 5 bases at V and 0 bases at J, with 16 bases between the two ends. From germline, CDR1 is MNHNY and CDR2 SVGAGI (reference sequence).

This chain links TRBV27 with TRBJ1-1, with 7 bases lining up with TRBD1. Germline trimming cut 6 bases from V and 2 bases from J; bases unmatched to any gene: 9. The length of the CDR3 is 15 residues. Looked up from germline, CDR1 is MNHEY and CDR2 is SMNVEV (reference sequence). DNA for the CDR3: TGTGCCAGCAGGAGAGGACAGGCCAAAAACACTGAAGCTTTCTTT. Protein: CASRRGQAKNTEAFF.

V gene TRBV7-6 combines with J gene TRBJ2-3; 15 bases fit TRBD2. Per the germline V gene, CDR1 is SGHVS and CDR2 is FNYEAQ. V shed 5 bases and J 8 bases; nucleotides not matched to a gene: 5. This CDR3 is built from 15 residues. CDR3 in DNA: TGTGCCAGCAGCCGGACTAGCGGGGGGGCGGCTACGCAGTATTTT. It translates to CASSRTSGGAATQYF.

This clone showed up just a few times. This rearrangement joins TRBV5-1 to TRBJ2-5; 16 bases line up with TRBD2. The CDR3 totals 16 residues. The ends lost 4 bases at V and 5 bases at J; junction bases unmatched: 5. In germline, CDR1 is SGHRS, CDR2 YFSETQ. CDR3 sequence: CASSEGLAGGFETQYF. CDR3 in DNA: TGCGCCAGCAGCGAGGGACTAGCGGGAGGGTTTGAGACCCAGTACTTC. Together with reference TRBV5-1 and TRBJ2-5, the CDR3 gives the full variable domain: KAGVTQTPRYLIKTRGQQVTLSCSPISGHRSVSWYQQTPGQGLQFLFEYFSETQRNKGNFPGRFSGRQFSNSRSEMNVSTLELGDSALYLCASSEGLAGGFETQYFGPGTRLLVL.

The rearrangement links TRBV4-1 to TRBJ1-6; 9 bases match TRBD1. After removal of 3 bases from V and 5 bases from J, the junction contained 11 bases not matched to a gene. CDR3 size: 18 residues. The germline CDR1 and CDR2 sequences are MGHRA and YSYEKL. The CDR3 coding sequence is TGCGCCAGCAGCCAGAACAGGGGACAGGGAAACAATAATTCACCCCTCCACTTT. Its translation is CASSQNRGQGNNNSPLHF.

The chain links TRBV5-6 to TRBJ1-4; D remains unclear. This CDR3 has 15 residues. V was cut by 0 bases and J by 3 bases, with 9 bases left in between. Germline V CDR1 and CDR2: SGHDT, YYEEEE. DNA of the CDR3: TGTGCCAGCAGCTTGGCTGGCACCCCTAATGAAAAACTGTTTTTT. Translation: CASSLAGTPNEKLFF.

The chain recombines TRBV27 with TRBJ1-2; D is perhaps TRBD1 (6 bases). Germline CDR1 and CDR2: MNHEY and SMNVEV (reference sequence). The V gene lost 0 bases and the J gene lost 3 bases, with 11 bases spanning the gap. This CDR3 contains 15 residues. CDR3 region: CASSLSLEGDYGYTF. Here the CDR3 DNA reads TGTGCCAGCAGTTTATCGTTAGAGGGGGACTATGGCTACACCTTC.

V gene TRBV11-3 combines with J gene TRBJ1-1, with D perhaps TRBD1 (5 bases). Trimming took off 1 base at V and 2 bases at J, with 14 bases between the two ends. The CDR3 length is 16 residues. The germline CDR1 and CDR2 sequences are SGHNT and YENEEA. The CDR3 DNA reads as TGTGCCAGCAGCTTAGGATTGACAGAAGGAAACACTGAAGCTTTCTTT. Residues: CASSLGLTEGNTEAFF.

The V call is TRBV14, the J call TRBJ2-1; D is perhaps TRBD1 (5 bases). CDR1 is SGHDN, CDR2 FVKESK, per germline. Trimming shortened V by 4 bases and J by 12 bases, and 22 bases separated the two germline ends. The CDR3 spans 15 residues. The CDR3 bases are TGTGCCAGCAGCCTCCAACCGCTCGGTCAGGGTAGGCAGTTCTTC. Translation: CASSLQPLGQGRQFF.

This chain connects TRBV28 to TRBJ2-7; D is possibly TRBD1 (6 bases). Per the germline V gene, CDR1 is MDHEN and CDR2 is SYDVKM. V gave up 8 bases and J gave up 2 bases, with 13 bases separating them. This CDR3 contains 13 residues. DNA for the CDR3: TGTGCCAGCCAGAGGACAGACACCTACGAGCAGTACTTC. Residues: CASQRTDTYEQYF.

The chain employs TRBV4-1 and TRBJ1-2, with D unclear. Germline CDR1 and CDR2: MGHRA and YSYEKL. V dropped 3 bases and J dropped 13 bases, with 15 bases sitting between them. This CDR3 has 12 residues. The CDR3 DNA reads TGCGCCAGCAGCCAGGCCACGGGGAGAAGCACCTTC. Translating gives CASSQATGRSTF.

This chain uses TRBV6-1 with TRBJ1-1; D possibly corresponds to TRBD1 (5 bases). CDR1 and CDR2 (germline): MNHNS, SASEGT. Trimming left V 5 bases short and J 1 base short, with 8 bases between. The CDR3 spans 13 residues. The CDR3 loop reads CASSLQANTEAFF. CDR3 nucleotide sequence: TGTGCCAGCAGTCTACAGGCGAACACTGAAGCTTTCTTT.

This clone was observed a single time. The chain links TRBV6-5 to TRBJ2-7; the D is unclear. Looked up from germline, CDR1 is MNHEY and CDR2 is SVGAGI. The CDR3 loop spans 14 amino acids. V was clipped by 8 bases and J by 6 bases, with 20 bases between them. The CDR3 DNA follows: TGTGCCAGCGGAAGTGGGCTCGTGGGTGGCGAGCAGTACTTC. It translates to CASGSGLVGGEQYF.

This clone was seen once. This sequence joins TRBV2 and TRBJ1-5; 7 positions match TRBD1. Germline V gene data show CDR1 as SNHLY and CDR2 as FYNNEI. The CDR3 length is 13 residues. With 6 bases clipped from V and 4 bases from J, the junction kept 3 bases outside the gene matches. CDR3 region: CASSLGQNQPQHF. The CDR3 DNA reads TGTGCCAGCAGCTTGGGACAGAATCAGCCCCAGCATTTT.

The chain couples TRBV7-9 to TRBJ1-5; D perhaps matches TRBD1 (5 bases). The V gene's germline CDR1 is SEHNR and CDR2 FQNEAQ (reference sequence). The CDR3 loop spans 16 amino acids. The V gene lost 5 bases and the J gene lost 2 bases, with 16 bases spanning the gap. CDR3 sequence: CASSPGRGLGNQPQHF. The DNA of the CDR3 is TGTGCCAGCAGCCCGGGGCGGGGCTTGGGCAATCAGCCCCAGCATTTT.

V is TRBV6-5 and J is TRBJ1-2; D gene ambiguous. V lost 5 bases, J lost 6 bases, and 19 bases lay in between. CDR3 length: 15 residues. Germline CDR1 reads MNHEY; CDR2 reads SVGAGI. The CDR3 spells CASSRERYFTDGYTF. As DNA, the CDR3 is TGTGCCAGCAGTAGGGAGCGGTACTTTACAGATGGCTACACCTTC.

V usage is TRBV15 and J usage is TRBJ2-1; 7 bases fit TRBD2. V trimming: 0 bases; J trimming: 4 bases; junction bases outside the gene matches: 9. This CDR3 has 17 residues. Germline assignment: CDR1 LNHNV and CDR2 YYDKDF (reference sequence). The CDR3 DNA sequence: TGTGCCACCAGCAGAGAACTGGGAGGGAGCGTATACAATGAGCAGTTCTTC. Translating it yields CATSRELGGSVYNEQFF.

This rearrangement joins TRBV5-1 to TRBJ1-1, with D unresolved. Trimming took 0 bases from V and 1 from J, leaving 4 bases between them. Germline CDR1 SGHRS, CDR2 YFSETQ. CDR3 length: 13 residues. As DNA, the CDR3 is TGCGCCAGCAGCTTGGACAGGAACACTGAAGCTTTCTTT. This gives the protein CASSLDRNTEAFF.

CDR3 residues: CASSQGTRTGKGDTQYF. DNA for the CDR3: TGTGCCAGCAGCCAAGGGACCCGGACAGGGAAAGGGGATACGCAGTATTTT. This rearrangement joins TRBV14 to TRBJ2-3; TRBD1 aligns across 8 bases. The CDR3 length is 17 residues. Germline V CDR1 and CDR2: SGHDN, FVKESK. With 1 base clipped from V and 6 bases from J, the junction kept 12 bases outside the gene matches. Supplemented by reference TRBV14 and TRBJ2-3, the full variable domain reads EAGVTQFPSHSVIEKGQTVTLRCDPISGHDNLYWYRRVMGKEIKFLLHFVKESKQDESGMPNNRFLAERTGGTYSTLKVQPAELEDSGVYFCASSQGTRTGKGDTQYFGPGTRLTVL.

The genes are TRBV5-1 and TRBJ1-1; D is possibly TRBD1 (5 bases). The V end was cut by 4 bases, the J end by 4 bases, with 17 bases between. Germline-derived CDR1 and CDR2 are SGHRS and YFSETQ. The CDR3 is 15 amino acids. The CDR3 sequence: CASSLAGTGFTEAFF. CDR3 coding DNA: TGCGCCAGCAGCCTAGCCGGGACTGGCTTCACTGAAGCTTTCTTT.

This clone was counted between two and nine times. The chain couples TRBV28 to TRBJ2-2; 8 nucleotides line up with TRBD1. This CDR3 spans 15 amino acids. Per the germline V gene, CDR1 is MDHEN and CDR2 is SYDVKM. Trimming at V came to 5 bases and at J to 3 bases, leaving 5 bases not matched to a gene. CDR3 in DNA: TGTGCCAGCAGTCCGACAGGGGATCACACCGGGGAGCTGTTTTTT. This gives the protein CASSPTGDHTGELFF.

This chain links TRBV4-3 with TRBJ1-1, with 11 bases that match TRBD1. This CDR3 has 15 amino acids. Germline trimming cut 4 bases from V and 5 bases from J; bases unmatched to any gene: 6. The germline CDR1 and CDR2 sequences are LGHNA and YSLEER. The CDR3 is CASSLQGQGGTEAFF. The CDR3 coding sequence is TGCGCCAGCAGCCTCCAGGGACAGGGGGGAACTGAAGCTTTCTTT.